This T cell receptor (beta chain) was retrieved from a study of a mutant IDH1 vaccine in newly diagnosed glioma. About the study: Treatment recipients were roughly 62% male and about 40% female, and their mean age was around 37 years.

To note about this clone: Its antigen is currently unknown.

Time point meaning: week 23, last vaccination. Vaccination comprised doses that each held 300 ug of mutant IDH1 20-mer peptide, plus topical imiquimod. Method: immunoSEQ multiplex PCR; TCRdb's copy keeps in-frame clones and lacks some. This sample has approximately 44,000 clones, with about 81% found just once. With V trimmed by 4 bases and J by 3 bases, 12 bases remained unmatched. The CDR3 has 16 residues. The germline gives CDR1 SEHNR, CDR2 FQNEAQ (reference sequence). This TCR was sampled from a woman younger than 30 with glioma. Some clones in this sample may be carry-over from other donors' samples. The J gene is TRBJ2-7, the V gene TRBV7-9; 7 bases match TRBD1. Sequencing used PBMCs, obtained from a glioma patient whose treatment included an IDH1 peptide vaccine. CDR3 sequence: CASSSTGHARFYEQYF. In DNA, the CDR3 is TGTGCCAGCAGCTCGACAGGGCACGCCCGATTCTACGAGCAGTACTTC.